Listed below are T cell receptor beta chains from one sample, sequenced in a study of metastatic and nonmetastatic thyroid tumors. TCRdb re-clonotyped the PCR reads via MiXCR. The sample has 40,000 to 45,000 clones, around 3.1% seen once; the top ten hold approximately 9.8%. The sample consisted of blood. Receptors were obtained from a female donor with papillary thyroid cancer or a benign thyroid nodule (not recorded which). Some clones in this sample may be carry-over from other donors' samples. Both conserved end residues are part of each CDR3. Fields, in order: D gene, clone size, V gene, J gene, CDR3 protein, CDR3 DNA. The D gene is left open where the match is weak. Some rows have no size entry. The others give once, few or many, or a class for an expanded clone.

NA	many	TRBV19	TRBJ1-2	CASSIGRNNYGYTF	TGTGCCAGTAGTATCGGCAGAAATAACTATGGCTACACCTTC
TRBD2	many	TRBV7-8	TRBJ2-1	CASSGTSGKRNNEQFF	TGTGCCAGCAGCGGTACTAGCGGAAAGAGGAACAATGAGCAGTTCTTC
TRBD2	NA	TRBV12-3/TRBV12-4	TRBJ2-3	CASRSTSGDYTDTQYF	TGTGCCAGCAGATCGACTAGCGGGGATTACACAGATACGCAGTATTTT
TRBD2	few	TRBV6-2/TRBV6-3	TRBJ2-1	CASSYGTSGNEQFF	TGTGCCAGCAGTTACGGGACTAGCGGCAATGAGCAGTTCTTC
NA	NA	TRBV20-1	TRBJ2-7	CSARGRGGSYEQYF	TGCAGTGCTAGAGGGAGGGGGGGGAGCTACGAGCAGTACTTC
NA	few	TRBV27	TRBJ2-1	CASSSPGWGYEQFF	TGTGCCAGCAGTTCGCCCGGTTGGGGGTATGAGCAGTTCTTC
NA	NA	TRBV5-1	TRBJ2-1	CASRSGGSYNEQFF	TGCGCCAGCAGATCCGGGGGTTCCTACAATGAGCAGTTCTTC
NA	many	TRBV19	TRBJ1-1	CASSNSLVGPVTEAFF	TGTGCCAGTAGTAATTCGTTGGTGGGGCCGGTCACTGAAGCTTTCTTT
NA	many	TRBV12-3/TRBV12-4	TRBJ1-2	CASRAAGAYYGYTF	TGTGCCAGCAGGGCTGCGGGGGCTTACTATGGCTACACCTTC
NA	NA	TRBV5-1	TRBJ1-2	CAGSLEGGHGYTF	TGTGCCGGCAGCTTGGAGGGAGGCCATGGCTACACCTTC
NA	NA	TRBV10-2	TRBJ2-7	CASSESMQGSLDF	TGCGCCAGCAGTGAGTCGATGCAGGGCAGCCTCGACTTC
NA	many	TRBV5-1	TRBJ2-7	CASSFGGSSSSYEQYF	TGCGCCAGCAGCTTCGGCGGGTCATCTTCTTCCTACGAGCAGTACTTC
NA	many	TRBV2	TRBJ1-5	CASGGLYSNQPQHF	TGTGCCAGCGGCGGGCTTTATAGCAATCAGCCCCAGCATTTT
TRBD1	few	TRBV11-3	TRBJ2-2	CASSSHRGSTGELFF	TGTGCCAGCAGCTCTCACAGGGGGTCAACCGGGGAGCTGTTTTTT
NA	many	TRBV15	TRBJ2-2	CATSSDINTGELFF	TGTGCCACCAGCTCGGATATCAACACCGGGGAGCTGTTTTTT
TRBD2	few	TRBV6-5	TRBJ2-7	CASVTSGSSYEQYF	TGTGCCAGCGTAACTAGCGGGAGCTCCTACGAGCAGTACTTC
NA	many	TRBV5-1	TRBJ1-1	CASSFAARMNTEAFF	TGCGCCAGCAGCTTTGCTGCCAGAATGAACACTGAAGCTTTCTTT
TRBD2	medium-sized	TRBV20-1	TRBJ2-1	CSARSRLAGGYEQFF	TGCAGTGCTAGATCTCGACTAGCGGGAGGGTATGAGCAGTTCTTC
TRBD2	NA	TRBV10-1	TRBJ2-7	CASSDSGSSYEQYF	TGCGCCAGCAGTGATAGCGGGAGCTCCTACGAGCAGTACTTC
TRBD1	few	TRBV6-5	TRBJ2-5	CASSYSRSGQGGTQYF	TGTGCCAGCAGTTACTCGCGGTCGGGACAGGGGGGGACCCAGTACTTC
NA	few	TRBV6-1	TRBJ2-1	CASRPYGSSYNEQFF	TGTGCCAGCAGACCCTACGGAAGCTCCTACAATGAGCAGTTCTTC
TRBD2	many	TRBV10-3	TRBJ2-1	CAISEPTSGSGDEQFF	TGTGCCATCAGTGAGCCGACTAGCGGGAGTGGGGATGAGCAGTTCTTC
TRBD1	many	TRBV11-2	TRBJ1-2	CASSPSAGGGYGYTF	TGTGCCAGCAGCCCCTCCGCAGGGGGCGGCTATGGCTACACCTTC
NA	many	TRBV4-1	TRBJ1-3	CASSQVPGKVGNTIYF	TGCGCCAGCAGCCAAGTCCCAGGGAAGGTTGGAAACACCATATATTTT
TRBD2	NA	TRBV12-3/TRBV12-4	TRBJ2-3	CASSLDTSGRSYTQYF	TGTGCCAGCAGCCTAGACACTAGCGGGAGGTCGTATACGCAGTATTTT
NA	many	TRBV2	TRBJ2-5	CASSEMRGVETQYF	TGTGCCAGCAGTGAGATGAGGGGGGTAGAGACCCAGTACTTC
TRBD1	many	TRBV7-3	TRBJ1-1	CASSPTAAGGGWPTEAFF	TGTGCCAGCAGCCCAACCGCTGCAGGGGGAGGGTGGCCCACTGAAGCTTTCTTT
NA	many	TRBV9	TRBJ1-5	CASSVGKGSQPQHF	TGTGCCAGCAGCGTAGGAAAGGGGAGTCAGCCCCAGCATTTT
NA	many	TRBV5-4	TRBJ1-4	CATQDRREEKLFF	TGTGCCACTCAGGACCGACGAGAGGAAAAACTGTTTTTT
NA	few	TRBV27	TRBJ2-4	CASRPNPSRQGFGKNIQYF	TGTGCCAGCAGGCCAAACCCCAGCCGGCAGGGCTTCGGCAAAAACATTCAGTACTTC
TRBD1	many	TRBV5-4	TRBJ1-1	CASSDFRSDRERAFF	TGTGCCAGCAGCGACTTTCGGTCCGACAGGGAGCGAGCTTTCTTT
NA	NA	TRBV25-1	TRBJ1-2	CAKNLGHSPGNYGYTF	TGTGCCAAGAACTTAGGGCATTCCCCGGGTAACTATGGCTACACCTTC
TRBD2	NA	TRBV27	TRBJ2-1	CASKVSGIGEQFF	TGTGCCAGCAAAGTTAGCGGGATCGGTGAGCAGTTCTTC
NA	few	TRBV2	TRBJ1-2	CASKMMGYSLPF	TGTGCCAGCAAGATGATGGGCTACTCGCTACCCTTC
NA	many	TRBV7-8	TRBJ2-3	CASSLDRTDTQYF	TGTGCCAGCAGCTTGGACCGCACAGATACGCAGTATTTT
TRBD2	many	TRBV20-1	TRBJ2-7	CSADKREAYEQYF	TGCAGTGCTGATAAGCGGGAGGCCTACGAGCAGTACTTC
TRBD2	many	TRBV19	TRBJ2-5	CASTPLAGGQETQYF	TGTGCCAGTACCCCACTAGCGGGAGGGCAAGAGACCCAGTACTTC
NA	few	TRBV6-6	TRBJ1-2	CASSYRGAGYGYTF	TGTGCCAGCAGTTACCGGGGAGCCGGCTATGGCTACACCTTC
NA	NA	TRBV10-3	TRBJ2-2	CAISVGNTGELFF	TGTGCCATCAGTGTGGGCAACACCGGGGAGCTGTTTTTT
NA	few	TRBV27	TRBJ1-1	CASSPQTLSEAFF	TGTGCCAGCAGTCCGCAGACCCTCTCTGAAGCTTTCTTT
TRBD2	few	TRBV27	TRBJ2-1	CASSLSGGRLAGSRPFF	TGTGCCAGCAGTTTATCGGGGGGGCGACTAGCGGGAAGTCGTCCGTTCTTC
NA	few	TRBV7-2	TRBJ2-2	CASSGGWAANTGELFF	TGTGCCAGCAGCGGAGGTTGGGCAGCGAACACCGGGGAGCTGTTTTTT
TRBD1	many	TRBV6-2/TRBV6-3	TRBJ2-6	CASSPGTGVAGANVLTF	TGTGCCAGCAGCCCCGGGACAGGGGTGGCTGGGGCCAACGTCCTGACTTTC
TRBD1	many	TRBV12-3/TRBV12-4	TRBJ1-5	CASLRDRGLENQPQHF	TGTGCCAGCCTTCGGGACAGGGGTTTGGAAAATCAGCCCCAGCATTTT
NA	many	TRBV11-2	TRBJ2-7	CASSSRGGQYEQYF	TGTGCCAGCAGCTCCCGAGGGGGGCAATACGAGCAGTACTTC
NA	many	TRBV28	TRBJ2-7	CASSLPGGSYEQYF	TGTGCCAGCAGTTTGCCCGGGGGCTCCTACGAGCAGTACTTC
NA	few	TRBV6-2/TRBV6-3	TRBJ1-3	CASSLNRVAMGNTIYF	TGTGCCAGCAGTTTAAACAGGGTGGCGATGGGAAACACCATATATTTT
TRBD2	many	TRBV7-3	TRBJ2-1	CASSRFSGREHEQFF	TGTGCCAGCAGCCGCTTTAGCGGGAGGGAACATGAGCAGTTCTTC
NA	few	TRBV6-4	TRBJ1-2	CASSDLGWTPEDYGYTF	TGTGCCAGCAGTGACTTGGGCTGGACACCCGAGGACTATGGCTACACCTTC
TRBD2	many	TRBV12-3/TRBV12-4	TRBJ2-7	CASSPLAGGYEQYF	TGTGCCAGCAGCCCCCTAGCGGGAGGATACGAGCAGTACTTC
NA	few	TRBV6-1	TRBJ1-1	CASSRTGNTEAFF	TGTGCCAGCAGTCGTACAGGGAACACTGAAGCTTTCTTT
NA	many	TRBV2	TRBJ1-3	CASSERGGASSTGNTIYF	TGTGCCAGCAGTGAAAGAGGAGGGGCGTCGAGCACTGGAAACACCATATATTTT
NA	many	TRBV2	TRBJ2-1	CASSERGTSSYNEQFF	TGTGCCAGCAGTGAACGTGGCACAAGCTCCTACAATGAGCAGTTCTTC